This T cell receptor beta chain was captured in a study of blood T cell repertoires in COVID-19 (TCRdb year 2020). Context from the whole study: The collaborator samples originated in the United States, Italy and Spain and spanned the acute and convalescent phases of COVID-19. The material from the prospective study consisted of cDNA or gDNA derived from T cells, B-cell-depleted T cells, or PBMCs. Deeply sampled blood TCRbeta repertoires from subjects exposed to, actively infected with, or recovered from COVID-19 were included in the dataset. The repertoires were released in a freely available public database meant as a resource for research on the immune response to SARS-CoV-2. The samples were drawn from two sources: the first 160 participants of the ongoing ImmuneRACE study, and 1,254 subjects contributed by 6 global collaborators. Sample metadata almost always included a de-identified subject ID, COVID-19 status, age in years and sex. Where HLA class I and class II types were available, the types were taken from metadata supplied by the sample provider, not from assay-based typing. General study outcomes and caveats: The quantity of clinical and demographic metadata differed by source and by participant and was supplied without curation.

The immunoSEQ Assay, a bias-controlled multiplex PCR, was used to amplify TCRbeta CDR3 regions from genomic DNA. The original pipeline was this. The number of nucleated cells in each sample was estimated by amplification of reference gene primers within the assay. To quantify the absolute abundance of each unique TCRbeta CDR3 rearrangement, sequence reads were collapsed and filtered. Productive Simpson clonality was computed per sample as the square root of Simpson's diversity index over productive rearrangements. What TCRdb holds here is the immuneACCESS table cut down to in-frame rearrangements. Part of the clones is not present; checked against another copy, under half of the missing clones reflect an unresolved V gene, and the others are unexplained. That table supplies the V and J calls and clone size; D and trimming were determined from the DNA. This sample is represented by approximately 140,000 clones; roughly 80% of them were singletons. Of the sample, 30% to 45% is held by the ten largest clones.

This clone was recorded once. Its binding antigen is unknown. One base away there is no much larger clone; base qualities are not given. Trimmed from V: 5 bases; trimmed from J: 7 bases; junction bases lacking a gene match: 13. The germline V gene gives CDR1 as MDHEN and CDR2 as SYDVKM. The CDR3 measures 16 amino acids from cysteine to phenylalanine. Of the read, only the CDR3 DNA is kept; its 48 bases are in frame from base 1. The collaborating institutions used their own protocols to collect whole blood in K2EDTA tubes. Collaborator samples were shipped for TCRbeta analysis as frozen whole blood, isolated PBMCs, or DNA extracted from either sample type.

Recombination joined TRBV28 with TRBJ1-2; a stretch of 10 junction bases matches TRBD1. The source of this sequence is a human donor in a cohort sampled during active COVID-19. The sequencing input was peripheral blood. In nucleotide form, the sequence is TGTGCCAGCAGTGCCCCAGGTGGGGGACAGGGGCTTGGCTACACCTTC. This gives the protein CASSAPGGGQGLGYTF.